The 24 T cell receptor beta chains below were found in one sample sequenced in a study of T cell responses to AZD1222 COVID-19 vaccine. The method was immunoSEQ multiplex PCR; TCRdb's version includes in-frame clones alone and lacks a portion of them. The table has approximately 140,000 clones, roughly 90% seen once. The sequencing here drew on peripheral blood, taken on day 0 of AZD1222 vaccination. The receptors were gathered from an adult in good health.

The sample holds many counts of this clone. The V call is TRBV6-4, the J call TRBJ2-2; 8 bases fit TRBD1. The CDR3 sequence is 14 residues long. V shed 0 bases, J shed 6 bases, and the junction held 0 bases outside the gene matches. Germline assignment: CDR1 MRHNA and CDR2 SNTAGT. CDR3 protein: CASSDSTGAGELFF. The DNA of the CDR3 is TGTGCCAGCAGTGACTCGACAGGGGCCGGGGAGCTGTTTTTT.

This chain joins TRBV5-6 and TRBJ1-4; D remains ambiguous. CDR1 is SGHDT and CDR2 is YYEEEE in the germline V gene. The CDR3 consists of 13 residues. The germline V and J ends were trimmed by 1 base and 7 bases, with 8 bases remaining between them. CDR3 sequence reads: CASSLKSGEKLFF. CDR3 DNA sequence: TGTGCCAGCAGCTTGAAGAGTGGTGAAAAACTGTTTTTT.

The CDR3 is CSASGRQERAKNIQYF. In DNA, the CDR3 is TGCAGTGCTAGTGGTCGGCAGGAACGAGCCAAAAACATTCAGTACTTC. The chain is built from TRBV20-1 and TRBJ2-4; D gene ambiguous. The V gene lost 3 bases and the J gene lost 0 bases, with 15 bases spanning the gap. Germline-derived CDR1 and CDR2 are DFQATT and SNEGSKA (reference sequence). The CDR3 is made up of 16 amino acids.

The chain couples TRBV7-9 to TRBJ2-7, with TRBD1 as a possible D gene (6 bases). Trimming pared 7 bases from V and 5 bases from J, leaving 12 bases between. This CDR3 has 12 residues. Germline-derived CDR1 and CDR2 are SEHNR and FQNEAQ (reference sequence). The CDR3, as DNA: TGTGCCAGCACGCCAGAGGGGGACGAGCAGTACTTC. This translates into CASTPEGDEQYF.

This chain joins TRBV27 and TRBJ2-7; D possibly matches TRBD1 or TRBD2 (5 bases each). CDR1 is MNHEY and CDR2 is SMNVEV in the germline V gene (reference sequence). The CDR3 consists of 15 residues. Trimming stripped 2 bases from V and 0 bases from J, with 11 bases between. The CDR3 is CASSLGDHSSYEQYF. CDR3 DNA: TGTGCCAGCAGTTTAGGGGACCATAGCTCCTACGAGCAGTACTTC.

The chain uses TRBV19 and TRBJ1-4, with D maybe TRBD1 (6 bases). From germline, CDR1 is LNHDA and CDR2 SQIVND (reference sequence). The V end was cut by 3 bases, the J end by 8 bases, with 10 bases between. CDR3 length: 13 residues. CDR3: CASSIRQEEKLFF. The CDR3 DNA follows: TGTGCCAGTAGTATCCGACAGGAGGAAAAACTGTTTTTT.

This chain connects TRBV27 to TRBJ1-5; 7 bases line up with TRBD1. The V and J ends lost 5 bases and 1 base, in that order; junction bases with no gene match: 8. The germline V gene has CDR1 MNHEY and CDR2 SMNVEV (reference sequence). This CDR3 spans 16 amino acids. The chain's CDR3 is CASSLGKGASNQPQHF. The CDR3 DNA follows: TGTGCCAGCAGTCTTGGAAAGGGGGCGAGCAATCAGCCCCAGCATTTT.

The rearrangement joins TRBV19 to TRBJ2-7; D possibly corresponds to TRBD1 (6 bases). The CDR3 consists of 13 residues. V lost 2 bases and J lost 4, with 9 bases in between. The germline V gene encodes CDR1 LNHDA and CDR2 SQIVND (reference sequence). CDR3 sequence: CASSILQGYEQYF. CDR3 in DNA: TGTGCCAGTAGTATACTACAGGGATACGAGCAGTACTTC.

The CDR3 sequence: CAWSEGNYGYTF. The DNA for the CDR3 is TGTGCCTGGAGTGAGGGCAACTATGGCTACACCTTC. The chain joins TRBV30 to TRBJ1-2, with no clear D. V lost 1 base, J lost 2 bases, and 5 bases lay in between. CDR1 is GTSNPN, CDR2 SVGIG, per germline (reference sequence). CDR3 length: 12 residues.

This rearrangement joins TRBV6-6 to TRBJ1-6; D unclear. CDR1 is MNHNY, CDR2 SVGAGI, per germline (reference sequence). CDR3 length: 13 residues. V lost 6 bases and J 5 bases, leaving 8 bases between the germline ends. CDR3 DNA: TGTGCCAGCAGGGGCAGTAATAATTCACCCCTCCACTTT. It encodes CASRGSNNSPLHF.

This rearrangement joins TRBV11-2 to TRBJ1-2; perhaps TRBD1 as D (6 bases). The germline V gene encodes CDR1 SGHAT and CDR2 FQNNGV. The germline V and J ends were trimmed by 0 bases and 1 base, with 12 bases remaining between them. The CDR3 sequence is 16 residues long. The CDR3 here is CASSLEAGASNYGYTF. CDR3 coding DNA: TGTGCCAGCAGCTTAGAGGCGGGGGCAAGTAACTATGGCTACACCTTC.

The chain combines TRBV19 with TRBJ1-3; D remains unclear. CDR1 and CDR2 (germline): LNHDA, SQIVND (reference sequence). Trimming took 7 bases from V and 0 from J, leaving 4 bases between them. The CDR3 sequence is 12 residues long. The CDR3 here is CASTSSGNTIYF. Here the CDR3 DNA reads TGTGCCAGTACCAGCTCTGGAAACACCATATATTTT.

This clone occurred once. The chain links TRBV10-3 to TRBJ1-3; D is unresolved. CDR3 length: 13 residues. Deletions cut 10 bases from V and 4 bases from J, with 14 bases between. CDR1 and CDR2 (germline): ENHRY, SYGVKD. CDR3 region: CANQDGSGNTIYF. In nucleotides, the CDR3 is TGTGCCAACCAGGACGGGTCCGGAAACACCATATATTTT.

The gene calls are TRBV7-9 and TRBJ1-4, with TRBD1 matching over 9 bases. V dropped 5 bases and J dropped 5; count of bases not matched to a gene: 6. This CDR3 has 15 residues. The V gene's germline CDR1 is SEHNR and CDR2 FQNEAQ (reference sequence). The CDR3 DNA reads TGTGCCAGCAGCCTGAGGGGGACAGGGAATGAAAAACTGTTTTTT. Encoded protein: CASSLRGTGNEKLFF.

As regards this clone: The same CDR3 is also encoded by other DNA sequences in this sample. The chain combines TRBV5-1 with TRBJ2-1; 9 nucleotides align to TRBD1. V lost 4 bases and J lost 1; bases outside the gene matches: 3. The CDR3 spans 15 residues. Germline V gives CDR1 SGHRS, CDR2 YFSETQ. CDR3 amino acids: CASSPGQGSYNEQFF. CDR3 bases: TGCGCCAGCAGCCCAGGACAGGGGTCCTACAATGAGCAGTTCTTC.

V is TRBV24-1 and J is TRBJ2-1, with 8 nucleotides matching TRBD1. Germline V gives CDR1 KGHDR, CDR2 SFDVKD. The CDR3 is 16 residues long. Germline trimming cut 4 bases from V and 5 bases from J; bases unmatched to any gene: 9. The DNA for the CDR3 is TGTGCCACCAGTGAGACCGGGACAGGTAAGGACAATGAGCAGTTCTTC. This encodes CATSETGTGKDNEQFF.

The V call is TRBV3-1 (or the pseudogene TRBV3-2), the J call TRBJ1-3, with D maybe TRBD1 (5 bases). This CDR3 spans 15 amino acids. The V end was cut by 5 bases, the J end by 3 bases, with 14 bases between. Germline CDR1 and CDR2: LGHDT and YNNKEL (reference sequence). The CDR3 loop reads CASSGRGLSGNTIYF. For the CDR3, the DNA is TGTGCCAGCAGCGGTCGGGGCTTAAGTGGAAACACCATATATTTT.

The CDR3 DNA reads as TGTGCCAGCAGGTCAGGTAATCAGCCCCAGCATTTT. It codes for CASRSGNQPQHF. V gene TRBV28 combines with J gene TRBJ1-5; no clear D. From germline, CDR1 is MDHEN and CDR2 SYDVKM. The CDR3 loop spans 12 amino acids. V shed 6 bases and J shed 4 bases, with 7 bases lying between them.

This clone was seen a single time. This chain joins TRBV7-9 and TRBJ2-7, with D uncertain. The CDR3 spans 12 residues. V lost 5 bases and J 3 bases, leaving 8 bases between the germline ends. CDR1 is SEHNR, CDR2 FQNEAQ, per germline (reference sequence). CDR3 coding DNA: TGTGCCAGCAGCACGATTGGCTACGAGCAGTACTTC. Translated: CASSTIGYEQYF.

The chain links TRBV7-9 to TRBJ2-7; 7 nucleotides align to TRBD2. CDR3 length: 13 amino acids. V lost 7 bases to trimming and J lost 1 base; unmatched junction nucleotides: 4. Germline V gene sequence: CDR1 SEHNR, CDR2 FQNEAQ (reference sequence). CDR3 sequence reads: CASNAGRSYEQYF. CDR3 nucleotide sequence: TGTGCCAGCAACGCCGGGAGGTCCTACGAGCAGTACTTC.

The V gene is TRBV28, the J gene TRBJ1-5; D unresolved. Trimming pared 2 bases from V and 6 bases from J, leaving 11 bases between. The CDR3 contains 14 residues. CDR1 is MDHEN and CDR2 is SYDVKM in the germline V gene. CDR3 nucleotide sequence: TGTGCCAGCAGTTTACGTACCAGCGGTCAGCCCCAGCATTTT. Translating gives CASSLRTSGQPQHF.

The rearrangement uses TRBV5-1 and TRBJ2-3; 9 positions match TRBD1. Germline CDR1 SGHRS, CDR2 YFSETQ. The length of the CDR3 is 15 residues. V gave up 4 bases and J gave up 3 bases; unmatched junction bases: 6. The CDR3 bases are TGCGCCAGCAGCACACAGGGGGCTGGGACAGATACGCAGTATTTT. It codes for CASSTQGAGTDTQYF.

The V gene is TRBV10-3, the J gene TRBJ1-2, with D maybe TRBD1 (6 bases). V was clipped by 8 bases and J by 4 bases, with 14 bases between them. This CDR3 comprises 13 residues. Looked up from germline, CDR1 is ENHRY and CDR2 is SYGVKD. CDR3 region: CAISQGSIYGYTF. The CDR3 bases are TGTGCCATCTCGCAGGGGAGTATCTATGGCTACACCTTC.

This clone was picked up a small number of times. J is TRBJ2-7 and V is TRBV6-5; 10 bases agree with TRBD1. This CDR3 comprises 15 residues. The trim removed 7 bases at V and 6 bases at J, leaving 12 bases unmatched. Germline values: CDR1 MNHEY, CDR2 SVGAGI. CDR3 DNA sequence: TGTGCCAGCAACGCCGACAGGGGGCGGCCCCTCGAGCAGTACTTC. Protein product: CASNADRGRPLEQYF.